This T cell receptor (beta chain) was captured by sequencing in a study of cytomegalovirus exposure and HLA in healthy donors. Some clones are missing from TCRdb's copy, which holds only in-frame ones; the method was immunoSEQ multiplex PCR. The table has about 160,000 clones, about 89% seen once. Germline lookup yields CDR1 MNHNS and CDR2 SASEGT. J gave up 4 bases and V 9 bases, and 11 bases lay outside the gene matches. The CDR3 is made up of 14 amino acids. This rearrangement joins TRBV6-1 to TRBJ2-7; 8 bases fit TRBD2. The sequence derives from a woman between 18 and 29 years old in good health and CMV-seropositive. Source material: PBMCs. The CDR3 DNA follows: TGTGCCAGGGGTAACGGGAGGGAAATTTACGAGCAGTACTTC. It encodes CARGNGREIYEQYF.